This T cell receptor (beta chain) originates from a study of Ad26.COV2.S vaccination and SARS-CoV-2 variants. CDR1 and CDR2 from the germline V gene are ENHRY and SYGVKD. The V gene end was trimmed by 3 bases and the J gene end by 2 bases; junction bases not matched to a gene: 7. CDR3 length equals 16 residues. The assay was immunoSEQ multiplex PCR, and TCRdb's table has in-frame clones only and misses some. The data contain over 85,000 clones, under 90% of them singletons. As regards this clone: Its cognate antigen is unknown.

Study-level results: Substantial breadth was reportedly displayed by spike-specific CD8+ and CD4+ T cell responses after vaccination. Analytic work on TCR breadth and depth might have understated the full extent of total T cell responses. Participants given vaccine showed non-spike TCR breadth similar to that of placebo recipients.

The chain links TRBV10-3 to TRBJ2-5; 9 bases fit TRBD2. This TCR derives from a human donor who had recovered from COVID-19. Sample: peripheral blood, taken after recovery from COVID-19. The CDR3 coding sequence is TGTGCCATCAGTGATCCCAAAGCGGGAGGACAAGAGACCCAGTACTTC. This sequence encodes CAISDPKAGGQETQYF.